This TCR beta chain originates from a study of T cell repertoires in cytomegalovirus infection. About the study: A matching HLA type, together with CMV infection, was signaled by public TCR beta signatures. Study-wide results and caveats: The ex vivo response was dominated by HLA-C-restricted CMV-specific TCR beta clonotypes.

In this sample, this clonotype turned up a few times. Its antigen is not known. One entry per CDR3 protein, called by TCRdb with MiXCR from the reads. The profile shows some 97,000 distinct CDR3 sequences, about 25% of them singletons. The CDR3 covers 19 residues. The germline V gene encodes CDR1 SQVTM and CDR2 ANQGSEA. V gave up 0 bases and J gave up 5 bases; unmatched junction bases: 11. Sample: CD8+ T cells from PBMCs. The chain employs TRBV29-1 and TRBJ2-1; 15 positions match TRBD2. The origin of this receptor is a human donor in good health (CMV status not recorded). Some clones in this sample may be carry-over from other donors' samples. The CDR3 DNA follows: TGCAGCGTTGAAGATCCCGGGACTAGCGGGAGGCTGGAGGACAATGAGCAGTTCTTC. Its protein is CSVEDPGTSGRLEDNEQFF.